What follows are 15 T cell receptor beta chains derived from one specimen sequenced in a study of cytomegalovirus exposure and HLA in healthy donors (dated by TCRdb to the late 2010s). Library construction relied on the immunoSEQ multiplex PCR assay. The multiplex PCR relied on a mix of 60 forward primers for TCR Vbeta segments and 13 reverse primers for TCR Jbeta segments. Sourced from immuneACCESS, this table was stored by TCRdb with only in-frame sequences that have V and J called. A share of the clones is absent; for the studies checked, an unresolved V gene accounts for under half, and the remainder has no known explanation. Within this sample are about 150,000 clones, with approximately 71% of them counted one time only. The ten biggest clones cover more than 9% of the sample. The sample taken for sequencing was PBMCs. Receptor source: a man aged 25 to 45 in good health and CMV-seropositive.

This clone turned up a few times. This chain links TRBV6-5 with TRBJ2-5; the match to TRBD1 covers 7 bases. CDR3 size: 12 residues. CDR1 is MNHEY and CDR2 is SVGAGI in the germline V gene. Losses at the gene ends were 4 bases for V and 11 bases for J; bases not matched to a gene: 7. The DNA for the CDR3 is TGTGCCAGCAGTTCCGACAGGGTCAAGCAGTACTTC. It specifies CASSSDRVKQYF.

This clone was seen a few times. The chain has TRBV7-7 and TRBJ2-7; 8 nucleotides match TRBD1. The germline CDR1 and CDR2 sequences are SSHAT and FNYEAQ (reference sequence). The CDR3 loop spans 15 amino acids. J was trimmed by 0 bases and V by 5 bases; bases with no gene match: 6. CDR3 sequence reads: CASSLRQGPSYEQYF. CDR3 coding DNA: TGTGCCAGCAGCCTTCGACAGGGGCCCTCCTACGAGCAGTACTTC. Full variable domain (rest looked up from reference TRBV7-7 and TRBJ2-7): GAGVSQSPRYKVTKRGQDVTLRCDPISSHATLYWYQQALGQGPEFLTYFNYEAQPDKSGLPSDRFSAERPEGSISTLTIQRTEQRDSAMYRCASSLRQGPSYEQYFGPGTRLTVT.

This clone was observed once. The chain is built from TRBV2 and TRBJ2-3; 9 bases map to TRBD1. The CDR3 length is 11 residues. J lost 13 bases, V lost 9 bases, and 8 bases had no gene match. Germline-derived CDR1 and CDR2 are SNHLY and FYNNEI. The CDR3 here is CAREGQGVEYF. The CDR3 nucleotides read TGTGCCAGGGAGGGACAGGGTGTGGAGTATTTT.

V is TRBV29-1 and J is TRBJ2-2, with 7 bases identical to TRBD1. The CDR3 consists of 15 residues. Germline V gene sequence: CDR1 SQVTM, CDR2 ANQGSEA. V lost 2 bases to trimming and J lost 0 bases; unmatched junction nucleotides: 3. The CDR3 DNA reads TGCAGCGTTGAACCCGGGACAGCGAACACCGGGGAGCTGTTTTTT. It encodes CSVEPGTANTGELFF.

The chain employs TRBV30 and TRBJ2-4, with 11 nucleotides matching TRBD2. Trimming took 7 bases from V and 0 from J; bases not matched to a gene: 2. CDR1 is GTSNPN and CDR2 is SVGIG in the germline V gene (reference sequence). CDR3 length: 14 amino acids. The CDR3 DNA reads TGTGCCTCGCTAGCGGGAGGAGCCAAAAACATTCAGTACTTC. Residues: CASLAGGAKNIQYF.

The chain uses TRBV12-5 and TRBJ2-1, with a weak D call TRBD2 (5 bases). The CDR3 is 17 amino acids. Trimming removed 1 base at V and 5 bases at J, with 18 bases between. Germline-derived CDR1 and CDR2 are LGHNT and FRNRAP. CDR3 residues: CASGLGHLAVGDNEQFF. The DNA for the CDR3 is TGTGCTAGTGGTTTGGGACATCTGGCTGTCGGGGACAATGAGCAGTTCTTC.

In this sample, this clone turned up a few times. One end of the junction fails to match germline, which may point to a read error. The chain is built from TRBV6-5 and TRBJ2-1; 9 nucleotides align to TRBD2. Germline V gene lookup returns CDR1 MNHEY and CDR2 SVGAGI. CDR3 size: 13 residues. The chain's CDR3 is CASSVVAGAEQFF. The CDR3 coding sequence is TGCGCCAGCAGTGTGGTAGCGGGAGCTGAGCAGTTCTTC.

A word on this clone: Compared with germline, one end of the junction differs, possibly owing to a read error. The gene calls are TRBV7-9 and TRBJ2-3; D possibly corresponds to TRBD2 (6 bases). This CDR3 has 16 amino acids. The V gene's germline CDR1 is SEHNR and CDR2 FQNEAQ (reference sequence). The CDR3 nucleotides are TGTTCCAGCAGCCCACTAGCTAATCCTAGCACAGATACGCAGTATTTT. This encodes CSSSPLANPSTDTQYF.

The rearrangement links TRBV7-9 to TRBJ1-1; D gene uncertain. The CDR3 consists of 13 residues. V was trimmed by 5 bases and J by 10 bases, leaving 17 bases between them. Per the germline V gene, CDR1 is SEHNR and CDR2 is FQNEAQ (reference sequence). The CDR3 region is CASSQNDGRTAFF. Here the CDR3 DNA reads TGTGCCAGCAGCCAAAATGATGGGAGAACAGCTTTCTTT.

The V call is TRBV6-1, the J call TRBJ1-1; the D gene is possibly TRBD1 (5 bases). In germline, CDR1 is MNHNS, CDR2 SASEGT. The CDR3 is 13 residues long. V was clipped by 7 bases and J by 9 bases, with 18 bases between them. This CDR3 is CASIQKEDRQAFF. As DNA, the CDR3 is TGTGCCAGCATCCAGAAGGAAGACAGACAAGCTTTCTTT.

The CDR3 sequence is CASSPGGFQYF. The CDR3 DNA sequence: TGTGCCAGCAGCCCGGGGGGGTTCCAGTACTTC. The V and J genes are TRBV27 and TRBJ2-7; 8 bases match TRBD2. CDR1 and CDR2 from the germline V gene are MNHEY and SMNVEV (reference sequence). This CDR3 has 11 residues. The V gene end was trimmed by 6 bases and the J gene end by 10 bases; junction bases not matched to a gene: 5.

The chain is built from TRBV9 and TRBJ2-7, with a weak D call TRBD2 (7 bases). This CDR3 has 15 amino acids. V lost 3 bases, J lost 5 bases, and 18 bases lay in between. Germline assignment: CDR1 SGDLS and CDR2 YYNGEE. The CDR3 coding sequence is TGTGCCAGCAGCGAGGGAGGGTCGGGGGCTGACGAGCAGTACTTC. Protein sequence: CASSEGGSGADEQYF.

In this sample, this clone turned up a few times. The rearrangement uses TRBV4-2 and TRBJ2-1, with no clear D. The germline V and J ends were trimmed by 2 bases and 0 bases, with 8 bases remaining between them. Germline CDR1 LGHNA, CDR2 YNFKEQ. The CDR3 has 15 residues. The CDR3 protein is CASSQTQNSYNEQFF. The CDR3 coding sequence is TGTGCCAGCAGCCAAACGCAGAACTCCTACAATGAGCAGTTCTTC.

V and J are TRBV28 and TRBJ1-5, with TRBD1 identical over 7 bases. The CDR3 loop spans 15 amino acids. The germline V gene encodes CDR1 MDHEN and CDR2 SYDVKM. V lost 3 bases and J lost 6; bases outside the gene matches: 8. The CDR3 DNA reads as TGTGCCAGCAGTTTCCGCAGGGGGGCAATTCAGCCCCAGCATTTT. It encodes CASSFRRGAIQPQHF.

This clone was seen a handful of times. The J gene is TRBJ1-3, the V gene TRBV2; possible D gene TRBD1, 6 bases. V dropped 4 bases and J dropped 3 bases, with 10 bases sitting between them. This CDR3 has 14 amino acids. Germline V gene lookup returns CDR1 SNHLY and CDR2 FYNNEI. The chain's CDR3 is CASSGQVHGNTIYF. The CDR3, as DNA: TGTGCCAGCAGTGGACAGGTTCATGGAAACACCATATATTTT.